This entry is about one T cell receptor (beta chain). This clone was observed a single time. This receptor's antigen is unknown. No qualities accompany the bases; no much larger clone lies one base away. The sample comes from a study of T cell changes during pregnancy in multiple sclerosis (dated by TCRdb to between 2018 and 2020). With respect to the entire study: In women with multiple sclerosis, the researchers looked at how the T cell repertoire shifted as pregnancy progressed.

Library preparation used the immunoSEQ multiplex PCR assay. TCRdb stores this immuneACCESS table with in-frame sequences only. Part of the clones is absent; in the studies checked, under half of the shortfall reflects unresolved V genes, and no reason is known for the rest. This sample gives 90,000 to 130,000 clones in total; roughly nine tenths of them show up just once. Less than 2% of the sample is held by the ten biggest clonotypes. From a lookup of the germline V gene, CDR1 and CDR2 are SGHVS and FNYEAQ. From its cysteine to its phenylalanine, the CDR3 spans 12 amino acids. Just the 36-base CDR3 DNA is kept, in frame starting at base 1.

This TCR came from a female donor with multiple sclerosis, enrolled in a pregnancy study. The sequences come from peripheral blood, collected in the third trimester of pregnancy. The sequence joins TRBV7-6 to TRBJ1-3, and perhaps TRBD1 as D gene, on 5 matching bases. The CDR3 protein: CAGGDSGNTIYF. The sequenced DNA: TGTGCTGGGGGGGATTCGGGAAACACCATATATTTT. When the CDR3 is completed using the reference TRBV7-6 and TRBJ1-3 genes on either side, the full variable domain is GAGVSQSPRYKVTKRGQDVALRCDPISGHVSLYWYRQALGQGPEFLTYFNYEAQQDKSGLPNDRFSAERPEGSISTLTIQRTEQRDSAMYRCAGGDSGNTIYFGEGSWLTVV.